This T cell receptor beta chain was recovered during a study of T cell responses to AZD1222 COVID-19 vaccine. Here immunoSEQ multiplex PCR was the method, and the copy in TCRdb shows in-frame clones only, minus some. The sample contains roughly 190,000 clones, approximately 91% of which appear only once. There are 15 residues in the CDR3. Trimming removed 0 bases from V and 7 bases from J; junction bases left unmatched: 4. Germline CDR1 and CDR2: MNHNY and SVGAGI (reference sequence). This chain links TRBV6-6 with TRBJ2-7; TRBD2 matches 12 bases. The sample here was peripheral blood, taken on day 0 of AZD1222 vaccination. The clonotype was recovered from an adult in good health. The DNA of the CDR3 is TGTGCCAGCAGTTACTCGCTAGCGGGGGGGCGGGAGCAGTACTTC. The encoded protein is CASSYSLAGGREQYF.